This T cell receptor (beta chain) was sequenced during a study of tissue T cells after allogeneic stem cell transplantation (dated by TCRdb to between 2021 and 2023). Background on the whole study: The study profiled TCR beta repertoires across many tissues from research autopsies of patients with and without GVHD, plus mouse models of GVHD. On the human side, the study was prospective and observational, with no blinding or randomization.

Summary of the overall study and its limitations: Which tissue TCRs were alloreactive or antigen-specific was not determined in the study, and some clones might have been persisting host cells. The patient cohort was small and varied clinically, and sampling depth was recognized as a limitation. Only a few T cell clones appeared in more than one patient, yet motif-based clustering showed tissue-specific repertoire signatures that were shared between patients. Within patients, how anatomically similar tissues were was a major factor shaping TCR repertoire composition, regardless of disease or transplant status. In both patients and mice, only a limited portion of the TCR repertoire detected in tissues was captured by blood and spleen T cells.

This clone occurred a few times. Its recognized antigen is unknown. With a mouse as the source, gene names and germline sequences are drawn from the mouse. The CDR3 is cut off 1 residue early in the read; its end comes from the germline J gene. The library came from the immunoSEQ multiplex PCR assay. TCRbeta CDR3 sequencing was performed at survey depth by Adaptive Biotechnologies, and CDR3 sequences, V/J genes, productive frequency and template counts were reported. Amplification of TCR beta CDR3 regions was performed from genomic DNA rather than from RNA. As for how the authors treated the data: Jensen-Shannon divergence was used to quantify pairwise repertoire overlap between tissues, with a value of 1 indicating complete divergence and a value of 0 indicating identical repertoires. Tissues were grouped by single-linkage agglomerative hierarchical clustering of pairwise JSD values, and the clustering results were shown as dendrograms. GLIPH2 was run on all patient samples with simulation_depth 1000, kmer_min_depth 3 and cdr3_length_cutoff 8, and groups with more than two unique CDR3s were retained. In a standardized tissue-overlap score, Jaccard GLIPH-group overlap across patients was extrapolated to a standard repertoire size of 1000 clones. Linear mixed-effect models, with tissue included as a fixed effect and individual included as a random effect, were used to assess associations of diversity with clinical or experimental variables. TCRdb retrieved this table from immuneACCESS and kept in-frame rearrangements only. Not all clones are present; in checked studies, unresolved V genes account for under half, and no reason is known for the remainder. That table is the source of V, J and clone size, and D and trimming were worked out from the DNA. Recorded for this sample are about 4,400 clones; more than 45% of them occurred a single time. Jointly, the top ten make up 16% of the sample.

What this sample's time point label stands for: mouse harvest day 14 after allogeneic transplant. Mouse grafts consisting of 10^7 T-cell-depleted bone marrow cells combined with 10^6 splenic CD5+ T cells were administered by tail vein injection. A major MHC-mismatch B6 (H2b) into BALB/c (H2d) model was used to model mouse GVHD, and tissues were profiled at day 7 or 14. On day 7 or 14 post-transplant, mouse tissues and retro-orbital blood were harvested with separate sterile tools for each animal, and livers were flushed before harvest. Before genomic DNA isolation with the DNeasy Blood & Tissue Kit, mouse tissues were minced with razor blades in buffered saline. CDR1 NSQYPW and CDR2 LRSPGD are derived from the germline V gene (reference sequence). Trimming takes 3 bases off V and 4 bases off J; junction bases not matched to a gene: 2. Reading from cysteine to phenylalanine, the CDR3 counts 14 amino acids. Of the CDR3's DNA, 39 bases were read; they are in frame from base 1.

The sequence was obtained from a female BALB/c mouse given C57BL/6 T cells with graft-versus-host disease after an allogeneic hematopoietic cell transplant. Recombination connected TRBV1 to TRBJ1-5; 8 middle bases align to TRBD1. The material sequenced was lymph node tissue. Here the CDR3 is given as CTCSARDRNQAPLF. Incomplete CDR3 DNA: TGCACCTGCAGTGCTAGGGACAGGAACCAGGCTCCGCTT. The variable domain in full, with residues beyond the CDR3 obtained from the reference TRBV1 and TRBJ1-5 genes, is VTLLEQNPRWRLVPRGQAVNLRCILKNSQYPWMSWYQQDLQKQLQWLFTLRSPGDKEVKSLPGADYLATRVTDTELRLQVANMSQGRTLYCTCSARDRNQAPLFGEGTRLSVL.